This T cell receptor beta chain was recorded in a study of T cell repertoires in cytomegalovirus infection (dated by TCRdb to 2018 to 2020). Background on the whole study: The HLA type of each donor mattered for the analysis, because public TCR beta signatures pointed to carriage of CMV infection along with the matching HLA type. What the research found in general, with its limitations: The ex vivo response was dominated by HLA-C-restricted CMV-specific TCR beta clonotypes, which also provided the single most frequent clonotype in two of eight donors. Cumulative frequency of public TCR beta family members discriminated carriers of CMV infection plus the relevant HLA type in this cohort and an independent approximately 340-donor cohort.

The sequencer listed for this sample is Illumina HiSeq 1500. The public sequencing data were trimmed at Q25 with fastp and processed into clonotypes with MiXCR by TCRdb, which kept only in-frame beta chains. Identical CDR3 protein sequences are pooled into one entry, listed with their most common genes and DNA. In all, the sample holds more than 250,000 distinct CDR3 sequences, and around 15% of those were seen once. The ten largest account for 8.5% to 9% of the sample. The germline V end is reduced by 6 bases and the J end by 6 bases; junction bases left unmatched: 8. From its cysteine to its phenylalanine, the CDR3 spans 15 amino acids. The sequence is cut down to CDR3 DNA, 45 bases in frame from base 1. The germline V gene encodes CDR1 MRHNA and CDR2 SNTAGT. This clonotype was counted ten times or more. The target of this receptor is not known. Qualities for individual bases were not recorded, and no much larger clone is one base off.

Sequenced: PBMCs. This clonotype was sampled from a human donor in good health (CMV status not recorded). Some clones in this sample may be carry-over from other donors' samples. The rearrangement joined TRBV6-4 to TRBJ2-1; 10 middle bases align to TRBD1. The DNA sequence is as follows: TGTGCCAGCAGCCTCGGGACAGGGGAATCCAATGAGCAGTTCTTC. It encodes CASSLGTGESNEQFF.